This entry lists 3 T cell receptor beta chains sequenced from one sample in a study of T-cell reconstitution after alpha-beta-depleted transplantation in children. The authors prepared the TCRbeta library with unique molecular identifiers. Via MiXCR, TCRdb re-called the PCR reads, giving one row per CDR3 protein. Here the sample spans 700,000 or so distinct CDR3 sequences, about an eighth being singletons. Sample: PBMCs, taken before TCRalphabeta/CD19-depleted stem cell transplant. The receptors here all came from a girl between 2 and 10 years old with congenital amegakaryocytic thrombocytopenia, due to receive a stem cell transplant.

The chain combines TRBV5-5 with TRBJ2-3; D may be TRBD2 (6 bases). Trimming shortened V by 1 base and J by 2 bases, and 17 bases separated the two germline ends. CDR3 length equals 17 residues. Germline CDR1 SGHKS, CDR2 YYEKEE (reference sequence). The CDR3 nucleotides read TGTGCCAGCAGCTTGTTAAGGGTTAGCGGATTCACAGATACGCAGTATTTT. Protein sequence: CASSLLRVSGFTDTQYF.

This clonotype was counted at least ten times. The CDR3 region is CSGISGGSYNEQFF. As DNA, the CDR3 is TGCAGTGGGATAAGCGGAGGATCCTACAATGAGCAGTTCTTC. V is TRBV20-1 and J is TRBJ2-1; D perhaps matches TRBD2 (5 bases). The V end lost 7 bases, the J end lost 1 base, and 14 bases lay between the germline ends. This CDR3 region has 14 residues. Germline CDR1 DFQATT, CDR2 SNEGSKA (reference sequence).

In this sample, this clonotype turned up many times. The J gene is TRBJ1-1, the V gene TRBV10-3, with TRBD1 matching over 10 bases. Germline CDR1 is ENHRY and CDR2 is SYGVKD. This CDR3 has 17 amino acids. V gave up 2 bases and J gave up 1 base; unmatched junction bases: 7. CDR3 sequence (DNA): TGTGCCATCAGTGAGACAAGACAGGGGGCGGGGAACACTGAAGCTTTCTTT. Translated: CAISETRQGAGNTEAFF.